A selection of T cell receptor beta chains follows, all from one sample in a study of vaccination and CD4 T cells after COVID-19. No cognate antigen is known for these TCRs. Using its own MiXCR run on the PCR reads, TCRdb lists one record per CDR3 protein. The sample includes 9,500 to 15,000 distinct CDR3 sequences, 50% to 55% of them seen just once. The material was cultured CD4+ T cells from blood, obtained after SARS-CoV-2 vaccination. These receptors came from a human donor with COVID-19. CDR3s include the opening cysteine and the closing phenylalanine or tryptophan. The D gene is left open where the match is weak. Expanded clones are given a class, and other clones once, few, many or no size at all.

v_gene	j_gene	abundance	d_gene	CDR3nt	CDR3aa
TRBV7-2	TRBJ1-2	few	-	TGTGCCAGCAGCTTAGCACGTCAGGGGTATGGCTACACCTTC	CASSLARQGYGYTF
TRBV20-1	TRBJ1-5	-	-	TGCAGTGCTAGAGATGCCGGGTTTATCAATCAGCCCCAGCATTTT	CSARDAGFINQPQHF
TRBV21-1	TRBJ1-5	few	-	TGTGCCACCCAGACTCGGACAGAACTCAATCAGCCCCAGCATTTT	CATQTRTELNQPQHF
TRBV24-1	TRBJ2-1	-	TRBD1	TGTGCCACCAGTGATTTGGCGGGACAGGCGGAGCAGTTCTTC	CATSDLAGQAEQFF
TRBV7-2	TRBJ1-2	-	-	TGTGCCAGCACCCCCCGGGTCTTAGATGGCTACACCTTC	CASTPRVLDGYTF
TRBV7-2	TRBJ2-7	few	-	TGTGCCAGCAGCTTAAGCCAGGGATCACCCTACGAGCAGTACTTC	CASSLSQGSPYEQYF
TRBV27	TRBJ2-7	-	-	TGTGCCAGCAGTCGCCTCCCGCAGGGGTACACCTACGAGCAGTACTTC	CASSRLPQGYTYEQYF
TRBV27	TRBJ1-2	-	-	TGTGCCAGCAGTCTATACCGGGGTGGTCACGATGGCTACACCTTC	CASSLYRGGHDGYTF
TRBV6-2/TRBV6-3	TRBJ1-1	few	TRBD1	TGTGCCAGCAGTTACTCGACAGGGGGAGCGAACACTGAAGCTTTCTTT	CASSYSTGGANTEAFF
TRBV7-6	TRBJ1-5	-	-	TGTGCCAGCAGCTCCAGTCCGCAGGGAAATCAGCCCCAGCATTTT	CASSSSPQGNQPQHF
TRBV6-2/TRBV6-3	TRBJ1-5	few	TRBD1	TGTGCCAGCAGCCAGGGGGCAGGGCCGGGCCAGCCCCAGCATTTT	CASSQGAGPGQPQHF
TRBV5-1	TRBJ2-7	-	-	TGCGCCAGCAGCGAAACCCGACAAAGGGGTTACGAGCAGTACTTC	CASSETRQRGYEQYF
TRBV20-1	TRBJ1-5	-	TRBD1	TGCAGTGCTAGAGCGGAGGGGACAGGGAATTCCGGCAATCAGCCCCAGCATTTT	CSARAEGTGNSGNQPQHF
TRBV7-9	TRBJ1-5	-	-	TGTGCCAGCAGCTTACCGTCGGAGCCCCAGCATTTT	CASSLPSEPQHF
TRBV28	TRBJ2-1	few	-	TGTGCCAGCAGTTTATCAGCTTACAATGAGCAGTTCTTC	CASSLSAYNEQFF
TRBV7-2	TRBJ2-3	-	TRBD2	TGTGCCAGCAGCTTCCTGGGCGGGGGGGCCATAGATACGCAGTATTTT	CASSFLGGGAIDTQYF
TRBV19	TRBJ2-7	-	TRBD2	TGTGCCAGTAGTATAGGCGGGGGGGACACCTACGAGCAGTACTTC	CASSIGGGDTYEQYF
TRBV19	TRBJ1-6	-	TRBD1	TGTGCCAGTAGTATACCCGGACAGGGCAATTCACCCCTCCACTTT	CASSIPGQGNSPLHF
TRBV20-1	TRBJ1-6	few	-	TGCAGTGCTAGACCACCGACAGACTATAATTCACCCCTCCACTTT	CSARPPTDYNSPLHF
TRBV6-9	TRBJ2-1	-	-	TGTGCCAGCAGAAGAGTCCGGGACAGACTCGATCCGGAGGGAAATGAGCAGTTCTTC	CASRRVRDRLDPEGNEQFF
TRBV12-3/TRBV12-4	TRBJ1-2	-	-	TGTGCCAGCAGGTTCGGCCGTACGTATGGCTACACCTTC	CASRFGRTYGYTF
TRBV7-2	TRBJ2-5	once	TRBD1	TGTGCCAGCAGCCTAACCGGGACAGGGGGCTGGGAGACCCAGTACTTC	CASSLTGTGGWETQYF
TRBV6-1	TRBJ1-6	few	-	TGTGCCAGCAGGGGTAGGGGACCCAATAATTCACCCCTCCACTTT	CASRGRGPNNSPLHF
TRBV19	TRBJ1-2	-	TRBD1	TGTGCCAGTAGTACGGGTCGGACAGGGAACTATGGCTACACCTTC	CASSTGRTGNYGYTF
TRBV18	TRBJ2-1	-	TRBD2	TGTGCCAGCTCACCACGGACTAGCGGATTCTCCTACAATGAGCAGTTCTTC	CASSPRTSGFSYNEQFF
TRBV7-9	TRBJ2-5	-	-	TGTGCCAGCAGCTTGCAGAGTTGGAAAGAGACCCAGTACTTC	CASSLQSWKETQYF
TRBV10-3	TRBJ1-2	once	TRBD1	TGTGCCATCAGTGCGGACAGGACTAACTATGGCTACACCTTC	CAISADRTNYGYTF
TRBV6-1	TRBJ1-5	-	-	TGTGCCAGCAGACGGGGGGTCACTCAGGGTCAGCCCCAGCATTTT	CASRRGVTQGQPQHF
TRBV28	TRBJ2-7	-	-	TGTGCCACCACACGCGGGGCCACCTACGAGCAGTACTTC	CATTRGATYEQYF
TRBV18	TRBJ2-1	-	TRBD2	TGTGCCAGCTCGCTAGGGACTAGCGGGGGTGGAGAGCAGTTCTTC	CASSLGTSGGGEQFF
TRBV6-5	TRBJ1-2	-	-	TGTGCCAGCAGTTATCCATCGCCCAGGGAACCCCCCTATGGCTACACCTTC	CASSYPSPREPPYGYTF
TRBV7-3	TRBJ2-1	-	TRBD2	TGTGCCAGCAGCTTCGGGCGGGGGGCGTCCAATGAGCAGTTCTTC	CASSFGRGASNEQFF
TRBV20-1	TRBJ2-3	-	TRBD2	TGCAGTGCTGGGCTTTTCGGGGGGGCGTACGATACGCAGTATTTT	CSAGLFGGAYDTQYF
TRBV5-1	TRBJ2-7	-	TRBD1	TGCGCCAGCAGCCTGGGGGACAGGGGGAGATACGAGCAGTACTTC	CASSLGDRGRYEQYF
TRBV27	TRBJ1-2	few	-	TGTGCCAGCAGATCAGAAGTCTTTAACTATGGCTACACCTTC	CASRSEVFNYGYTF
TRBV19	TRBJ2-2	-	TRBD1	TGTGCCAGTTTTCCGGGACAGGGCGTATCCGGGGAGCTGTTTTTT	CASFPGQGVSGELFF
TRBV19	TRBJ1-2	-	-	TGTGCCAGTAGTTTTCGGGCAGCGAACTATGGCTACACCTTC	CASSFRAANYGYTF
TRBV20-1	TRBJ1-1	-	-	TGCAGTGTTCTCCAGCTGAACACTGAAGCTTTCTTT	CSVLQLNTEAFF
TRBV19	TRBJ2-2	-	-	TGTGCCAGTAGGGACGGGGAGCTGTTTTTT	CASRDGELFF
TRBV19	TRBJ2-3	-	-	TGTGCCAGTAGCCCGACGGGGAGCACAGATACGCAGTATTTT	CASSPTGSTDTQYF
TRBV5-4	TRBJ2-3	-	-	TGTGCCACAAGGGCTGCGTCTAGCACAGATACGCAGTATTTT	CATRAASSTDTQYF
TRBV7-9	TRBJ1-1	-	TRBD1	TGTGCCAGCAGCGCATACAGGGGGGCGAACACTGAAGCTTTCTTT	CASSAYRGANTEAFF
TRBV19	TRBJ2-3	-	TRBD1	TGTGCCAGTGGGACCGGGACAGGGCCCCATTTT	CASGTGTGPHF
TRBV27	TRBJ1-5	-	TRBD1	TGTGCCAGCGGTTATTACGGGACAGGGAACCAGCCCCAGCATTTT	CASGYYGTGNQPQHF
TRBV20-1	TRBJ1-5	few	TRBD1	TGCAGTGCCCACTCCCACCGGGACAGGGGGACCTCAAGCAATCAGCCCCAGCATTTT	CSAHSHRDRGTSSNQPQHF
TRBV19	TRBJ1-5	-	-	TGTGCCAGTAGTGTGCTGAGTAATCAGCCCCAGCATTTT	CASSVLSNQPQHF
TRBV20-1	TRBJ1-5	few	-	TGCAGTTCGTTGAGCGGGTCGCAGAATCAGCCCCAGCATTTT	CSSLSGSQNQPQHF
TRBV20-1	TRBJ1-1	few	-	TGCAGTGCCCCTAATCGCGCCTCAGCTTTCTTT	CSAPNRASAFF
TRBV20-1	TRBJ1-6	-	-	TGCAGTGCTAGAGAGGCGAATTCACCCCTCCACTTT	CSAREANSPLHF
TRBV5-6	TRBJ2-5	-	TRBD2	TGTGCCAGCAGCTTTAGACTAGCTGAACAAGAGACCCAGTACTTC	CASSFRLAEQETQYF
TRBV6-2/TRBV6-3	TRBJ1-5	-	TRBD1	TGTGCCAGCAGTTCCGACAGGGTTCAGCCCCAGCATTTT	CASSSDRVQPQHF